The TCR beta chain described here comes from a study of radiation and T cells in renal cell carcinoma. With respect to this clone: At the DNA level, this CDR3 is encoded by other sequences in the same sample as well.

The CDR3 totals 16 residues. Germline lookup yields CDR1 LGHNA and CDR2 YSLEER. After removal of 0 bases from V and 0 bases from J, the junction contained 3 bases not matched to a gene. The data were produced by immunoSEQ multiplex PCR, yet TCRdb's version contains in-frame clones alone and is incomplete. The sample shows around 160,000 clones, 88% of them seen only once. Time point noted: baseline pretreatment blood. The sample's treatment: 15 Gy SBRT to primary tumor, nephrectomy 4 weeks later. Clear cell pathology was present in this patient's renal cell carcinoma. This clonotype was sampled from a woman in her 70s with renal cell carcinoma. Sequenced here: blood, sampled from a patient whose treatment included radiotherapy and nephrectomy. The chain recombines TRBV4-3 with TRBJ2-7; 9 bases are a match to TRBD2. The CDR3 loop is CASSQDLAGSSYEQYF. CDR3 bases: TGCGCCAGCAGCCAAGATCTAGCGGGGAGCTCCTACGAGCAGTACTTC.